This T cell receptor beta chain originates from a study of shared clonotypes between healthy human individuals. Broader study findings: Generally, naive subsets (rather than memory subsets) showed larger estimated richness. Shared across a few donors were 5% to 6% of the naive CD4 clonotypes.

A remark on this clone: Its target is not known.

Libraries were prepared by immunoSEQ multiplex PCR; TCRdb keeps only in-frame clonotypes and omits some of them. The sample consists of under 1,100,000 clones, roughly 74% of them appearing once. The healthy adult donors were HIV-negative and reported no recent acute infections or vaccinations. The germline CDR1 and CDR2 sequences are SGHAT and FQNNGV. The length of the CDR3 is 14 residues. The germline V and J ends were trimmed by 5 bases and 9 bases, with 20 bases remaining between them. Material for sequencing was memory CD4+ T cells from PBMCs. The subset here: CD45RA-negative fraction. This clonotype originated in a man in his late teens or twenties in good health. Some clones in this sample may be carry-over from other donors' samples. The gene calls are TRBV11-2 and TRBJ2-7, with D maybe TRBD2 (6 bases). The CDR3 here is CASSPPRTMGGQYF. The DNA for the CDR3 is TGTGCCAGCAGCCCCCCGCGCACGATGGGGGGGCAGTACTTC.